The clone carrying this T cell receptor (beta chain) was recorded a few times. TCRdb itself ran the reads through MiXCR, one entry per CDR3 protein. The data show 150,000 to 200,000 distinct CDR3 sequences, 28% seen once. The entry originates in a study of T cell repertoires in cytomegalovirus infection. Germline values: CDR1 SGHNT, CDR2 YYREEE (reference sequence). The V segment lost 4 bases and the J segment 15 bases; nucleotides outside the gene matches: 16. The CDR3 sequence is 15 residues long. This sequence joins TRBV5-4 and TRBJ2-1; the match to TRBD2 covers 10 bases. The TCR sequence derives from a human donor in good health (CMV status not recorded). Some clones in this sample may be carry-over from other donors' samples. Material: PBMCs. The CDR3 DNA reads TGTGCCAGCAGCCCTAAGCTGGACTCTAGCGGGGGAAGGTTCTTC. As protein: CASSPKLDSSGGRFF.